This T cell receptor (beta chain) is from a study of cytomegalovirus exposure and HLA in healthy donors. Vbeta (60) and Jbeta (13) primers were used in the PCR. TCRdb keeps only in-frame clones here, not all; method: immunoSEQ multiplex PCR. Here the sample spans around 190,000 clones, roughly 85% being singletons. Germline V CDR1 and CDR2: SGHAT, FQDESV (reference sequence). This CDR3 has 15 amino acids. The germline V and J ends were trimmed by 4 bases and 0 bases, with 10 bases remaining between them. This clonotype originated in a woman in her forties or fifties in good health and CMV-seronegative. Material: PBMCs. The chain combines TRBV11-1 with TRBJ1-3; no clear D. The CDR3 region has the DNA TGTGCCAGCAGCTCCAGGTCCTCCTCTGGAAACACCATATATTTT. Protein: CASSSRSSSGNTIYF.